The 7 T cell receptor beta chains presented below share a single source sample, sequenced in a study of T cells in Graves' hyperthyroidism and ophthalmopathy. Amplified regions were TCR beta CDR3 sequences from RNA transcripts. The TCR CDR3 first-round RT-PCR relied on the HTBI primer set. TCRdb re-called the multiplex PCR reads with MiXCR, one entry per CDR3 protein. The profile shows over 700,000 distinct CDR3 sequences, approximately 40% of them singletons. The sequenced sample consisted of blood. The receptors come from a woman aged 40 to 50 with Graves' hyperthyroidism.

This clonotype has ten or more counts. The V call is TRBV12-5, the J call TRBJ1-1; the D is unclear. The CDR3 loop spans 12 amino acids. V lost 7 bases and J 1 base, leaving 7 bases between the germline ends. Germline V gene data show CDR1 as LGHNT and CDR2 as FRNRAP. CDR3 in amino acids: CASARGNTEAFF. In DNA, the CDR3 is TGTGCTAGTGCCCGGGGGAACACTGAAGCTTTCTTT.

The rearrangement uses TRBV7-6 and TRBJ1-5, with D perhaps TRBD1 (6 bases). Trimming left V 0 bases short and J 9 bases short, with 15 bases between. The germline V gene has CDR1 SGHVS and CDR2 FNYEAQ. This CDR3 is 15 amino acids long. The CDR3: CASSLAGGGWRPQHF. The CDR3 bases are TGTGCCAGCAGCTTAGCAGGGGGGGGGTGGCGGCCCCAGCATTTT.

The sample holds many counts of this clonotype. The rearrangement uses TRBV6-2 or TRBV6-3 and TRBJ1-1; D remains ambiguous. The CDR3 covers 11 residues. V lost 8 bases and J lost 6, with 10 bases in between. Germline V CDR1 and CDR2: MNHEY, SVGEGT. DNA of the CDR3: TGTGCCAGCCGCGAGTCGGCTGAAGCTTTCTTT. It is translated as CASRESAEAFF.

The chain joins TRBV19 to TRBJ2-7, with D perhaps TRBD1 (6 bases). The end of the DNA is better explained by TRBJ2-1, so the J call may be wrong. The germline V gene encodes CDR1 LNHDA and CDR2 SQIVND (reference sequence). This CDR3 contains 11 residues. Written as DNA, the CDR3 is TGTGCCTTAGGGGGAGACAATGAGCAGTTCTTC. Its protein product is CALGGDNEQFF.

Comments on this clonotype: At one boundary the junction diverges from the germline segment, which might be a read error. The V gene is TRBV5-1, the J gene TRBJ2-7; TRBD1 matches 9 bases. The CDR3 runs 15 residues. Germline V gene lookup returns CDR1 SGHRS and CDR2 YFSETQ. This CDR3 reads CASSPGGTGNYAQYF. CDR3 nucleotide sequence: TGCGCCAGCAGCCCAGGCGGGACAGGGAACTACGCGCAGTACTTC.

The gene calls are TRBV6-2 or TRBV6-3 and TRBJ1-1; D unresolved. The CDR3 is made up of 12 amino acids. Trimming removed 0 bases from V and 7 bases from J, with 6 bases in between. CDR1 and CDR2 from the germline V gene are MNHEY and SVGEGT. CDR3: CASSYSRVEAFF. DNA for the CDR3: TGTGCCAGCAGTTACTCGCGTGTTGAAGCTTTCTTT.

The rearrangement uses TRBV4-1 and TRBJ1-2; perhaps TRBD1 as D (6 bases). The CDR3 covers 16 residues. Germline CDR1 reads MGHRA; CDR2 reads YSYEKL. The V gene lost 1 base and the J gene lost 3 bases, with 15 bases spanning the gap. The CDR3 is CASSQVGAGRDYGYTF. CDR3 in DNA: TGCGCCAGCAGCCAAGTGGGGGCAGGGAGGGACTATGGCTACACCTTC.